The present entry profiles one T cell receptor beta chain with its context. The antigen remains undetermined. The study ran its PCR with 60 Vbeta and 13 Jbeta primers. The assay was immunoSEQ multiplex PCR, and TCRdb's table has in-frame clones only and misses some. The sample comprises some 35,000 clones, over 60% of which are singletons, and over 6.5% rests with the top ten. The donors gave bone marrow, and they were healthy. This sample was included in a study of cytomegalovirus exposure and HLA in healthy donors. Overall study findings and caveats: Segments of the TCR beta V type were, in most cases, productive about 87% or about 30% of the time in an earlier analysis.

The CDR3 is 15 amino acids. Germline assignment: CDR1 SGHAT and CDR2 FQNNGV. Trimming took off 3 bases at V and 0 bases at J, with 9 bases between the two ends. This TCR was recovered from a man in his thirties or forties in good health and CMV-seronegative. The chain carries TRBV11-2 and TRBJ2-1, with D possibly being TRBD1 (6 bases). Sequencing was carried out using PBMCs. CDR3 nucleotide sequence: TGTGCCAGCAGCTTCGGACAGCTCTCCTACAATGAGCAGTTCTTC. Protein sequence: CASSFGQLSYNEQFF.